What follows are 6 T cell receptor beta chains derived from one specimen sequenced in a study of T cell clones after liver transplantation. Produced via immunoSEQ multiplex PCR; TCRdb's table is partial and in-frame only. The sample includes fewer than 70,000 clones, 65% to 75% of them seen just once. Sequencing was performed on CD4+ T cells from blood, taken before liver transplant. The source of these receptors is a human donor who received a liver transplant.

Comments on this clone: The same CDR3 arises from other DNA sequences in this sample as well. The rearrangement links TRBV29-1 to TRBJ1-2, with no clear D. V was clipped by 5 bases and J by 0 bases, with 4 bases between them. Per germline, CDR1 SQVTM and CDR2 ANQGSEA. CDR3 size: 11 residues. DNA for the CDR3: TGCAGCGTTTATACTAACTATGGCTACACCTTC. Residues: CSVYTNYGYTF.

The rearrangement joins TRBV4-1 to TRBJ1-5, with TRBD1 identical over 7 bases. Per germline, CDR1 MGHRA and CDR2 YSYEKL. V lost 1 base, J lost 6 bases, and 3 bases stayed unmatched. The CDR3 extends over 14 amino acids. CDR3 bases: TGCGCCAGCAGCCAAGGACAGGGCTCTCAGCCCCAGCATTTT. This encodes CASSQGQGSQPQHF.

The rearrangement joins TRBV7-2 to TRBJ2-7; 10 bases are shared with TRBD2. The ends lost 6 bases at V and 4 bases at J; junction bases unmatched: 6. The CDR3 contains 14 residues. Germline V gives CDR1 SGHTA, CDR2 FQGNSA. The CDR3 coding sequence is TGTGCCAGCAGGGAAGCGGGGGGGCTTTACGAGCAGTACTTC. Encoded protein: CASREAGGLYEQYF.

This chain joins TRBV9 and TRBJ1-2; D perhaps matches TRBD1 (6 bases). Germline CDR1 and CDR2: SGDLS and YYNGEE. Trimming shortened V by 0 bases and J by 4 bases, and 16 bases separated the two germline ends. CDR3 length: 16 residues. CDR3 sequence: CASSVDGGAIPYGYTF. DNA of the CDR3: TGTGCCAGCAGCGTAGATGGGGGGGCAATTCCCTATGGCTACACCTTC.

The V call is TRBV6-1, the J call TRBJ2-1; TRBD1 matches at 9 bases. J lost 8 bases, V lost 6 bases, and 11 bases had no gene match. CDR3 length: 15 residues. CDR1 is MNHNS, CDR2 SASEGT, per germline. The CDR3 reads CASRTKQGALDEQFF. The CDR3 bases are TGTGCCAGCAGGACGAAACAGGGGGCACTTGATGAGCAGTTCTTC.

The gene calls are TRBV5-4 and TRBJ2-7; D is uncertain. This CDR3 is built from 13 residues. CDR1 SGHNT and CDR2 YYREEE come from the germline V gene (reference sequence). With 0 bases removed from V and 0 bases from J, the gap between germline ends came to 4 bases. CDR3 nucleotides: TGTGCCAGCAGCTTGGCGGGCTCCTACGAGCAGTACTTC. Translated: CASSLAGSYEQYF.